These T cell receptor beta chains were read from a single sample in a study of cytomegalovirus exposure and HLA in healthy donors. Repertoires were generated with immunoSEQ multiplex PCR, while TCRdb's copy carries only in-frame clones and drops some. This table has about 170,000 clones, roughly 85% appearing once. Sequencing was carried out using PBMCs. These TCRs come from a man between 25 and 39 years old in good health and CMV-seropositive. CDR3s include the opening cysteine and the closing phenylalanine or tryptophan. The order of the fields is D gene, clone size, CDR3 length, V gene, J gene, CDR3 protein. A D gene is named only where the DNA matches it firmly. The listing skips clone size in some rows; elsewhere it reads once, few, many or a size class.

>-|-|13|TRBV2|TRBJ1-2
CASISSGAYGYTF
>-|-|14|TRBV2|TRBJ2-2
CATGWTVNTGELFF
>-|-|13|TRBV7-9|TRBJ2-5
CASSPDQGETQYF
>TRBD1|-|12|TRBV19|TRBJ2-1
CASSIRQGEQFF
>-|-|13|TRBV6-4|TRBJ2-5
CASSDTQGETQYF
>-|-|15|TRBV27|TRBJ2-1
CASRQWGRAENEQFF
>-|-|13|TRBV27|TRBJ2-1
CASSLGQHNEQFF
>-|once|13|TRBV7-2|TRBJ2-7
CASSARWSYEQYF
>TRBD1|few|14|TRBV5-1|TRBJ1-1
CASSTDRVELGAFF
>TRBD2|-|18|TRBV29-1|TRBJ2-1
CSVEVVPSGGRRLWEQFF
>TRBD1|-|15|TRBV6-1|TRBJ2-1
CASSASGQGFYEQFF
>TRBD1|-|14|TRBV5-6|TRBJ1-5
CASSLTGGGQPQHF
>-|-|15|TRBV11-2|TRBJ2-2
CASSLVQVYTGELFF